This note documents a single T cell receptor beta chain sequence. The ends lost 5 bases at V and 0 bases at J; junction bases unmatched: 3. CDR1 is SEHNR, CDR2 FQNEAQ, per germline (reference sequence). The CDR3 is 14 amino acids. Libraries were prepared by immunoSEQ multiplex PCR; TCRdb keeps only in-frame clonotypes and omits some of them. This table holds approximately 260,000 clones, 70% to 90% found once. The data originate from a study of blood T cell repertoires in COVID-19. The sequence came from a woman in her thirties or forties with acute COVID-19. The chain links TRBV7-9 to TRBJ1-1; 7 bases are a match to TRBD1. Sample: PBMCs or T cells enriched from blood (not recorded which). DNA of the CDR3: TGTGCCAGCAGCCCGGGACAGATGAACACTGAAGCTTTCTTT. Amino acids: CASSPGQMNTEAFF. Together with reference TRBV7-9 and TRBJ1-1, the CDR3 gives the full variable domain: DTGVSQNPRHKITKRGQNVTFRCDPISEHNRLYWYRQTLGQGPEFLTYFQNEAQLEKSRLLSDRFSAERPKGSFSTLEIQRTEQGDSAMYLCASSPGQMNTEAFFGQGTRLTVV.